These 9 T cell receptor beta chains were sequenced from one sample in a study of technical replicates of blood from several donors. Profiled with immunoSEQ multiplex PCR; TCRdb holds only in-frame clones, not every one. The sample carries 44,000 or so clones, 92% recorded once. The source material was PBMCs. These receptor sequences come from a human donor in good health. Some clones in this sample may be carry-over from other donors' samples.

The V and J genes are TRBV23-1 and TRBJ1-6; no firm D call. TRBV23-1 has ORF status, its function being uncertain. The CDR3 sequence is 15 residues long. V was clipped by 3 bases and J by 7 bases, with 13 bases between them. The CDR3 sequence: CASSHTGFRNSPLHF. DNA for the CDR3: TGCGCCAGCAGTCACACGGGATTTAGGAATTCACCCCTCCACTTT.

This clone is a singleton in its sample. The chain recombines TRBV19 with TRBJ1-1; D is possibly TRBD1 (6 bases). Germline V gene data show CDR1 as LNHDA and CDR2 as SQIVND (reference sequence). CDR3 length equals 14 residues. V lost 7 bases and J 1 base, leaving 13 bases between the germline ends. This CDR3 is CASNTADRNTEAFF. The CDR3 DNA is TGTGCCAGTAATACAGCGGACAGGAACACTGAAGCTTTCTTT.

The chain links TRBV10-1 to TRBJ2-7; 8 nucleotides align to TRBD1. J gave up 5 bases and V 4 bases, and 4 bases lay outside the gene matches. Germline values: CDR1 WNHNN, CDR2 SYGVQD (reference sequence). The CDR3 covers 13 residues. Here the CDR3 reads CASSGGQAHEQYF. The CDR3 DNA follows: TGCGCCAGCAGTGGGGGACAGGCCCACGAGCAGTACTTC.

This rearrangement joins TRBV5-6 to TRBJ2-7; the D gene is possibly TRBD1 (6 bases). The CDR3 contains 13 residues. V lost 4 bases and J 4 bases, leaving 12 bases between the germline ends. Germline V CDR1 and CDR2: SGHDT, YYEEEE. Here the CDR3 reads CASSPRGQYEQYF. CDR3 in DNA: TGTGCCAGCAGCCCTCGAGGACAGTACGAGCAGTACTTC.

The V gene is TRBV18, the J gene TRBJ1-4; weak D call: TRBD1 (6 bases). Germline CDR1 reads KGHSH; CDR2 reads LQKENI. This CDR3 spans 18 amino acids. V lost 3 bases, J lost 0 bases, and 17 bases lay in between. The CDR3 is CASSPTGQLKATNEKLFF. In DNA, the CDR3 is TGTGCCAGCTCACCCACCGGACAGTTAAAAGCAACTAATGAAAAACTGTTTTTT.

V gene TRBV29-1 combines with J gene TRBJ2-7; D gene unclear. The CDR3 contains 16 residues. CDR1 SQVTM and CDR2 ANQGSEA come from the germline V gene. Trimming cost V 5 bases and J 0 bases, with 20 bases left between them. The DNA of the CDR3 is TGCAGCGTTCGGAACCCCAGGTCCACCCCCTCCTACGAGCAGTACTTC. This codes for CSVRNPRSTPSYEQYF.

The rearrangement uses TRBV28 and TRBJ1-5, with 7 bases identical to TRBD1. Germline trimming cut 4 bases from V and 2 bases from J; bases unmatched to any gene: 5. The CDR3 runs 15 residues. The V gene's germline CDR1 is MDHEN and CDR2 SYDVKM. The CDR3, as DNA: TGTGCCAGCAGTTCCTGGACAGGCCGCAATCAGCCCCAGCATTTT. The encoded protein is CASSSWTGRNQPQHF.

J is TRBJ2-7 and V is TRBV11-2; no definite D call. Germline CDR1 SGHAT, CDR2 FQNNGV. This CDR3 is 15 amino acids long. V was cut by 7 bases and J by 1 base, with 17 bases left in between. As DNA, the CDR3 is TGTGCCAGCACCTCTCGGCAGGAACCTTCCTACGAGCAGTACTTC. It translates to CASTSRQEPSYEQYF.

The chain couples TRBV7-2 to TRBJ2-1, with D tentatively TRBD2 (5 bases). Germline CDR1 reads SGHTA; CDR2 reads FQGNSA. Trimming removed 7 bases at V and 10 bases at J, with 8 bases between. This CDR3 spans 10 amino acids. The CDR3 protein is CASTGGEQFF. CDR3 coding DNA: TGTGCCAGCACCGGCGGGGAGCAGTTCTTC.